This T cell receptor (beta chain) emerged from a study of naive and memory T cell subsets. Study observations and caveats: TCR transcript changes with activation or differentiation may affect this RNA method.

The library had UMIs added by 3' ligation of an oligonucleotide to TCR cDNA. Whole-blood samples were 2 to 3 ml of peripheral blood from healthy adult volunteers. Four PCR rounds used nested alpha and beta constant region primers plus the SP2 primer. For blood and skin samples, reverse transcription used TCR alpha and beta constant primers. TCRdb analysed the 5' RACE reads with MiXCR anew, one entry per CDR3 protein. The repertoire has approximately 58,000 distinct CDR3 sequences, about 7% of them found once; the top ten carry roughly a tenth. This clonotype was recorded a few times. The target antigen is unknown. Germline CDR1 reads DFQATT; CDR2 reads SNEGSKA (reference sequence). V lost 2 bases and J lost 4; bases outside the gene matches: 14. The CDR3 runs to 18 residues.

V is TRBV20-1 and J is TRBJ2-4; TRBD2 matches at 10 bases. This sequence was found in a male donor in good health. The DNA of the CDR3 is TGCAGTGCTAGAAGAAGCGGGAGGGCCGGGGCCGTAAAAAACATTCAGTACTTC. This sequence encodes CSARRSGRAGAVKNIQYF.